The 7 T cell receptor beta chains presented below share a single source sample, sequenced in a study of T cells in Graves' hyperthyroidism and ophthalmopathy. Amplified TCR beta CDR3 regions derived from RNA transcripts. First-round RT-PCR of the TCR CDR3 relied on the HTBI primer set. MiXCR, applied by TCRdb to the multiplex PCR reads, yields one record per CDR3 protein. The top ten hold about 34% of the sample, which has about 640,000 distinct CDR3 sequences, less than 25% seen once. Source material: blood. Source of these receptors: a man aged 30 to 39 with Graves' ophthalmopathy.

The chain has TRBV19 and TRBJ2-1; 9 positions match TRBD2. With 5 bases clipped from V and 5 bases from J, the junction kept 7 bases outside the gene matches. The CDR3 has 15 amino acids. Germline lookup yields CDR1 LNHDA and CDR2 SQIVND (reference sequence). The CDR3 loop reads CASSVTSGPNNEQFF. Here the CDR3 DNA reads TGTGCCAGTAGTGTTACTAGCGGGCCGAACAATGAGCAGTTCTTC.

This sequence joins TRBV6-1 and TRBJ2-2; D possibly corresponds to TRBD1 (6 bases). The CDR3 runs 13 residues. The germline V and J ends were trimmed by 6 bases and 3 bases, with 8 bases remaining between them. Germline V CDR1 and CDR2: MNHNS, SASEGT. The CDR3: CASRDSHTGELFF. The CDR3 DNA is TGTGCCAGCAGGGACAGTCACACCGGGGAGCTGTTTTTT.

Regarding this clonotype: With a much larger clone just one base away, this may be a read error. J is TRBJ2-3 and V is TRBV11-3, with 8 bases identical to TRBD2. Looked up from germline, CDR1 is SGHNT and CDR2 is YENEEA. This CDR3 spans 18 amino acids. The chain's CDR3 is CASSLGQISGSSTDKQYF. In DNA, the CDR3 is TGTGCCAGCAGCTTAGGCCAGATAAGCGGGAGTTCCACAGATAAGCAGTATTTT.

Turning to this clonotype: This may be a read error, as it is one base from a much larger clone. J is TRBJ2-1 and V is TRBV19; D is unclear. The CDR3 consists of 11 residues. V was pared by 6 bases and J by 12 bases, with 12 bases between. CDR1 is LNHDA, CDR2 SQIVND, per germline (reference sequence). CDR3 sequence (DNA): TGTGCCAGTAGCGGGTGGCATGGGCAGTTCTTC. It codes for CASSGWHGQFF.

In this sample, this clonotype turned up many times. The V call is TRBV28, the J call TRBJ1-2; 9 nucleotides align to TRBD1. The CDR3 contains 15 residues. The germline gives CDR1 MDHEN, CDR2 SYDVKM. V dropped 5 bases and J dropped 8; count of bases not matched to a gene: 12. The CDR3 region has the DNA TGTGCCAGCAGTCTCTTGACAGGGGGGAGTGGGGGCTACACCTTC. This sequence encodes CASSLLTGGSGGYTF.

This clonotype has more than one count but fewer than ten. The chain is built from TRBV29-1 and TRBJ1-2; D call uncertain. The germline V gene encodes CDR1 SQVTM and CDR2 ANQGSEA. Trimming pared 4 bases from V and 4 bases from J, leaving 7 bases between. The CDR3 spans 11 residues. The DNA for the CDR3 is TGCAGCGTTGTCGGTCGCTATGGCTACACCTTC. It encodes CSVVGRYGYTF. Variable domain in full (rest from reference TRBV29-1 and TRBJ1-2): SAVISQKPSRDICQRGTSLTIQCQVDSQVTMMFWYRQQPGQSLTLIATANQGSEATYESGFVIDKFPISRPNLTFSTLTVSNMSPEDSSIYLCSVVGRYGYTFGSGTRLTVV.

This clonotype was observed a few times. The chain has TRBV14 and TRBJ2-7; D may be TRBD2 (5 bases). The CDR3 has 13 residues. The germline gives CDR1 SGHDN, CDR2 FVKESK. Trimming shortened V by 6 bases and J by 7 bases, and 16 bases separated the two germline ends. CDR3 sequence (DNA): TGTGCCAGCAGACAAACGGGGAGCTTGGAGCAGTACTTC. Its protein is CASRQTGSLEQYF.